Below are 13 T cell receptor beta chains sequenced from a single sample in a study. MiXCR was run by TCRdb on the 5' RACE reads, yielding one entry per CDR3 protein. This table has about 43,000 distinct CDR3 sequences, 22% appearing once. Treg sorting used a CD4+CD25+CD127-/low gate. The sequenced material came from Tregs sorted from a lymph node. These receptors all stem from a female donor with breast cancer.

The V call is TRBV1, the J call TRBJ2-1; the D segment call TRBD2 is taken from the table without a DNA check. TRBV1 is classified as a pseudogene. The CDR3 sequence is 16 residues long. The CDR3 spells CTSSQGAGLSYNEQFF. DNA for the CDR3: TGCACCAGCAGCCAAGGTGCGGGACTCTCCTACAATGAGCAGTTCTTC.

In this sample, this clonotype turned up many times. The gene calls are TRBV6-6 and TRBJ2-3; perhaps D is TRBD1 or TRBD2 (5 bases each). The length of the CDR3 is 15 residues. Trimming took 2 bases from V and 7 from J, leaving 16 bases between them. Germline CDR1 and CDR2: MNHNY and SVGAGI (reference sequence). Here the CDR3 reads CASSYGTSYVNTQYF. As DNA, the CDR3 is TGTGCCAGCAGTTACGGGACGAGCTATGTCAATACGCAGTATTTT.

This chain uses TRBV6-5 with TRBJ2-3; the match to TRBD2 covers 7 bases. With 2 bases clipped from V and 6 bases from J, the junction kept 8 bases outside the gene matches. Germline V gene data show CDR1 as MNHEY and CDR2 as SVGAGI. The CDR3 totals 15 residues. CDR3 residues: CASSYAAGQSDTQYF. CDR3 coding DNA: TGTGCCAGCAGTTACGCAGCGGGGCAGTCCGATACGCAGTATTTT.

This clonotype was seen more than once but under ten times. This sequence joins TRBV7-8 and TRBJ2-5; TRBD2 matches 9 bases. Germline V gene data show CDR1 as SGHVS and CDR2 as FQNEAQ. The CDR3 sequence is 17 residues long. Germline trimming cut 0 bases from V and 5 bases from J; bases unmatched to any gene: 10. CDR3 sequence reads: CASSLAESAGGMETQYF. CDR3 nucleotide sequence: TGTGCCAGCAGCTTAGCGGAGTCCGCGGGAGGGATGGAGACCCAGTACTTC.

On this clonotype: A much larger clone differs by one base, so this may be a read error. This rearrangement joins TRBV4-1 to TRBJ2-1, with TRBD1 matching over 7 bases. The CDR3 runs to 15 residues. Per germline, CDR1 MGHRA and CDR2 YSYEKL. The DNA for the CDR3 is TGCGCCGGCAGCCCGGGACAGAGCTCCTACAATGAGCAGTTCTTC. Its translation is CAGSPGQSSYNEQFF.

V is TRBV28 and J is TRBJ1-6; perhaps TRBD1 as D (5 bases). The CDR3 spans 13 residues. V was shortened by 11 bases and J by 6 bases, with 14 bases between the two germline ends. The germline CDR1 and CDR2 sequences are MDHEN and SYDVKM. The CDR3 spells CASTVDLNSPLHF. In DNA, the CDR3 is TGTGCCTCGACAGTAGATCTTAATTCACCCCTCCACTTT.

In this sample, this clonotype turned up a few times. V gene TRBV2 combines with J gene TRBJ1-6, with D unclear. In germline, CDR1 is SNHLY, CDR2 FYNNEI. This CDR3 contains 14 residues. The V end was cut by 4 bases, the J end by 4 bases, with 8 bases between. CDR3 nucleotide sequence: TGTGCCAGCAGTGTCAGAAGTTATAATTCACCCCTCCACTTT. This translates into CASSVRSYNSPLHF.

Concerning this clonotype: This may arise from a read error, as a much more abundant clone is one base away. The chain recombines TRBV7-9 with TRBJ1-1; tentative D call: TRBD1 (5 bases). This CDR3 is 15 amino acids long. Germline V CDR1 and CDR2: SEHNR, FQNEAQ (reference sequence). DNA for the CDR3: TGTGCCGGCAGCCCCGAATCGACAGAGAACACTGAAGCTTTCTTT. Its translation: CAGSPESTENTEAFF.

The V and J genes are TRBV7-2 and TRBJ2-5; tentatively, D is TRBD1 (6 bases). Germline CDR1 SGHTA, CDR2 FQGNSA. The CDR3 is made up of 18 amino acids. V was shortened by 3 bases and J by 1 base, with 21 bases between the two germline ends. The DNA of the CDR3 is TGTGCCAGCAGCTTGATGCTCACACAGGGAGAATTCCAAGAGACCCAGTACTTC. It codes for CASSLMLTQGEFQETQYF.

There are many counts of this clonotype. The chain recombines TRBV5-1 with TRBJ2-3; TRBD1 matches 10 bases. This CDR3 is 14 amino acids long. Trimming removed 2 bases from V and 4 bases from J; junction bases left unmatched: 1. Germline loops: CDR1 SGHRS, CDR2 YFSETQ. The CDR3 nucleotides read TGCGCCAGCAGCTTAGGACAGGGGGCAGATACGCAGTATTTT. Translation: CASSLGQGADTQYF.

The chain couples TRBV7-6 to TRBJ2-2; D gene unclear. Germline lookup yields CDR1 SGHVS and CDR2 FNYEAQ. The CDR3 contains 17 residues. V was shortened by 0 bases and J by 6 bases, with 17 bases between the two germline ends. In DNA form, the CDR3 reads TGTGCCAGCAGCTTAGCGCCGTCAAGGGTTTTCGCCGGGGAGCTGTTTTTT. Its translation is CASSLAPSRVFAGELFF.

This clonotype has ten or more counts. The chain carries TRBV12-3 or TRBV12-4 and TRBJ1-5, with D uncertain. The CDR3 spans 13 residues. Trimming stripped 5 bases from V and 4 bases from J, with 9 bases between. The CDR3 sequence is CASSATVNQPQHF. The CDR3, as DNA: TGTGCCAGCAGTGCTACAGTGAATCAGCCCCAGCATTTT.

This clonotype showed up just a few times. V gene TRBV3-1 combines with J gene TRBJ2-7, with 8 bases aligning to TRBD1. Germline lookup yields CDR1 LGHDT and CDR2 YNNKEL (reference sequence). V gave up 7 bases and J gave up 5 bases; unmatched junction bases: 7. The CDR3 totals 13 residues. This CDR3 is CASMGQDRNEQYF. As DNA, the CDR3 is TGTGCCAGCATGGGACAGGACAGGAACGAGCAGTACTTC.